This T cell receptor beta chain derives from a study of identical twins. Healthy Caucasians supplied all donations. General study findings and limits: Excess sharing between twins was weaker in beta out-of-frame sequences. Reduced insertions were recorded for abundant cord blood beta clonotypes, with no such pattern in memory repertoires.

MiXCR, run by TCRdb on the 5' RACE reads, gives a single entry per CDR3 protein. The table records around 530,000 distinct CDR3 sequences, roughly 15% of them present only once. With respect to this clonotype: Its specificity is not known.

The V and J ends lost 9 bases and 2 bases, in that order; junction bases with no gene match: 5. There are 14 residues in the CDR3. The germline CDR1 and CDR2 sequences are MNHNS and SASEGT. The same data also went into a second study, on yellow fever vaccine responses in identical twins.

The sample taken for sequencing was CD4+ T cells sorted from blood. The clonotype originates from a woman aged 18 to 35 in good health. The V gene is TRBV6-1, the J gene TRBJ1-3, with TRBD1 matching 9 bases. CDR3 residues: CASIRDRAGNTIYF. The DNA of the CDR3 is TGTGCCAGTATCCGGGACAGGGCTGGAAACACCATATATTTT.